This paragraph covers one T cell receptor (beta chain) sequence. This specimen comes from a study of blood T cell repertoires in COVID-19. Study context: There were acute and convalescent COVID-19 samples, and they came from the United States, Italy and Spain. PBMCs, B-cell-depleted T cells, or T cells were the source of the cDNA or gDNA that made up the material.

Clones were read by immunoSEQ multiplex PCR, and TCRdb kept only the in-frame ones, dropping some. Here the sample spans 190,000 or so clones, around 87% being singletons. The CDR3 sequence is 13 residues long. Trimming removed 3 bases from V and 8 bases from J; junction bases left unmatched: 4. The TCR was taken from a man aged 40-49 years with active or convalescent COVID-19. The sequencing input was peripheral blood. V and J are TRBV12-3 or TRBV12-4 and TRBJ1-2; 9 positions agree with TRBD1. CDR3 in DNA: TGTGCCAGCAGTTTCCGGGACAGGGAGGGCTACACCTTC. The encoded protein is CASSFRDREGYTF.